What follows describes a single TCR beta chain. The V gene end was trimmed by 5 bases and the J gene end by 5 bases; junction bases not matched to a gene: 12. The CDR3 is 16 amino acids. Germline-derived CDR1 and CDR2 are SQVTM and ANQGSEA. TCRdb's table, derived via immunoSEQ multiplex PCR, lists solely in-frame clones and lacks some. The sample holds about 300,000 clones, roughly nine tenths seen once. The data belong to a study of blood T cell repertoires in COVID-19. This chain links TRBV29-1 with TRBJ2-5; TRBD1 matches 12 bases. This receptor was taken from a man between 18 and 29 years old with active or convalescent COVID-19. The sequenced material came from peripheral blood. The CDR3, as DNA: TGCAGCGTTCTGACACCGGGACAGGGGGCGTCGGAGACCCAGTACTTC. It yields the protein CSVLTPGQGASETQYF.